What follows is one TCR beta chain and its context. Its antigen remains unidentified. Using immunoSEQ multiplex PCR, the repertoire was profiled, and TCRdb retains in-frame clones only, with some absent. The data contain 950,000 to 1,200,000 clones, approximately 77% of them singletons. The sample originates from a study of shared clonotypes between healthy human individuals. General study points: Richness estimates generally favored naive over memory subsets.

The sequence derives from a man aged 18 to 29 in good health. Some clones in this sample may be carry-over from other donors' samples. The sequencing sample was made of memory CD4+ T cells from PBMCs. Noted subset: CD45RA-negative fraction.

The CDR3 region is CSVLDRGWNQPQHF. As DNA, the CDR3 is TGCAGCGTCCTTGACAGGGGGTGGAATCAGCCCCAGCATTTT. The chain combines TRBV29-1 with TRBJ1-5; 9 bases map to TRBD1. Trimming cost V 6 bases and J 4 bases; bases outside gene matches: 7. CDR1 and CDR2 from the germline V gene are SQVTM and ANQGSEA. The CDR3 sequence is 14 residues long.